Listed below are T cell receptor beta chains from one sample, sequenced in a study of graft-versus-host responses after intestinal transplantation. The repertoire was sequenced with immunoSEQ multiplex PCR; TCRdb's copy has only in-frame clones and lacks some. Of 23,000 or so clones detected, roughly 33% appear once; the ten largest clones hold roughly 9.8%. The sequences come from alloreactive CD8+ T cells from a mixed lymphocyte reaction culture, collected before intestinal transplant. The receptors derive from a human patient who received an intestinal transplant. The CDR3 runs from the conserved cysteine through the conserved F or W. Each record gives: D gene, clone size, V gene, J gene, CDR3 protein, CDR3 DNA. A D gene is named only where the DNA matches it firmly. Clone size is given for some rows only: seen once, a few or many times, or a class if the clone is expanded.

d_gene: -
abundance: medium-sized
v_gene: TRBV13
j_gene: TRBJ1-1
CDR3aa: CASRLDTEAFF
CDR3nt: TGTGCCAGCAGGTTGGACACTGAAGCTTTCTTT

d_gene: -
abundance: -
v_gene: TRBV5-5
j_gene: TRBJ2-6
CDR3aa: CASSFTGNGANVLTF
CDR3nt: TGTGCCAGCAGCTTTACAGGGAACGGGGCCAACGTCCTGACTTTC

d_gene: -
abundance: -
v_gene: TRBV19
j_gene: TRBJ1-5
CDR3aa: CASAAEDSNQPQHF
CDR3nt: TGTGCCAGCGCCGCGGAGGACAGCAATCAGCCCCAGCATTTT

d_gene: TRBD2
abundance: few
v_gene: TRBV7-6
j_gene: TRBJ2-7
CDR3aa: CASSFGSSGEDEQYF
CDR3nt: TGTGCCAGCAGCTTTGGTTCTAGCGGTGAGGACGAGCAGTACTTC

d_gene: TRBD1
abundance: -
v_gene: TRBV2
j_gene: TRBJ1-2
CDR3aa: CASDPGQGGYGYTF
CDR3nt: TGTGCCAGCGACCCGGGACAGGGGGGATATGGCTACACCTTC

d_gene: -
abundance: few
v_gene: TRBV28
j_gene: TRBJ1-2
CDR3aa: CASSGGYGYTF
CDR3nt: TGTGCCAGCAGTGGGGGATATGGCTACACCTTC

d_gene: TRBD1
abundance: -
v_gene: TRBV7-9
j_gene: TRBJ1-1
CDR3aa: CASGQGLAEAFF
CDR3nt: TGTGCCAGCGGACAGGGTTTAGCTGAAGCTTTCTTT

d_gene: -
abundance: -
v_gene: TRBV28
j_gene: TRBJ2-3
CDR3aa: CASSLPEAVRGEDTQYF
CDR3nt: TGTGCCAGCAGTTTACCCGAAGCAGTTAGGGGGGAAGATACGCAGTATTTT

d_gene: -
abundance: few
v_gene: TRBV2
j_gene: TRBJ2-2
CDR3aa: CASSDMGATNTGELFF
CDR3nt: TGTGCCAGCAGCGACATGGGGGCGACTAACACCGGGGAGCTGTTTTTT

d_gene: TRBD2
abundance: -
v_gene: TRBV13
j_gene: TRBJ2-5
CDR3aa: CASSLPSGAGETQYF
CDR3nt: TGTGCCAGCAGCCTCCCTAGCGGGGCGGGAGAGACCCAGTACTTC